These 12 T cell receptor beta chains share one sample of origin, sequenced in a study of T cells in Graves' hyperthyroidism and ophthalmopathy. Amplified TCR beta CDR3 regions derived from RNA transcripts. The study used the HTBI primer set for a first-round RT-PCR of the TCR CDR3. A single record per CDR3 protein comes from TCRdb applying MiXCR to the multiplex PCR reads. The data hold fewer than 250,000 distinct CDR3 sequences, with 17% observed a single time. Sequencing was done on a sample of blood. These receptors were obtained from a man in his fifties with Graves' hyperthyroidism.

A note on this clonotype: With a much larger clone just one base away, this may be a read error. This chain uses TRBV6-2 or TRBV6-3 with TRBJ2-1, with TRBD2 matching 9 bases. This CDR3 comprises 16 residues. Germline CDR1 MNHEY, CDR2 SVGEGT. For the CDR3, the DNA is TGTGCCAGCAGACGGCTCGGGACTAGCCGTCGCAATGAGCGGTTCTTC. It specifies CASRRLGTSRRNERFF.

This clonotype occurred many times. The V and J genes are TRBV3-1 and TRBJ2-5, with TRBD2 identical over 12 bases. The length of the CDR3 is 17 residues. Germline CDR1 is LGHDT and CDR2 is YNNKEL (reference sequence). Germline trimming cut 6 bases from V and 6 bases from J; bases unmatched to any gene: 14. The chain's CDR3 is CASSRRTSGIRGKTQYF. CDR3 in DNA: TGTGCCAGCAGTCGGAGGACTAGCGGGATTCGGGGCAAGACCCAGTACTTC.

This clonotype was observed at least ten times. The V gene is TRBV28, the J gene TRBJ2-7; TRBD1 matches at 7 bases. The CDR3 is made up of 15 amino acids. The V gene's germline CDR1 is MDHEN and CDR2 SYDVKM. V gave up 2 bases and J gave up 7 bases; unmatched junction bases: 11. The CDR3 coding sequence is TGTGCCAGCAGTTTAGCGGGCGGTTTGACAGGGGAGCAGTACTTC. Protein product: CASSLAGGLTGEQYF.

This clonotype was picked up many times. The rearrangement joins TRBV28 to TRBJ2-7; TRBD2 aligns across 9 bases. The V gene's germline CDR1 is MDHEN and CDR2 SYDVKM. This CDR3 comprises 14 residues. V shed 3 bases, J shed 7 bases, and the junction held 7 bases outside the gene matches. CDR3 in amino acids: CASSFLSGSGEQYF. CDR3 sequence (DNA): TGTGCCAGCAGTTTCCTTAGCGGGAGCGGTGAGCAGTACTTC.

The chain has TRBV7-9 and TRBJ2-5; TRBD2 matches 9 bases. This CDR3 has 16 amino acids. The germline V gene has CDR1 SEHNR and CDR2 FQNEAQ (reference sequence). Losses at the gene ends were 6 bases for V and 4 bases for J; bases not matched to a gene: 12. The CDR3 loop is CASSPLAGRTGETQYF. CDR3 in DNA: TGTGCCAGCAGTCCGCTAGCGGGAAGGACTGGAGAGACCCAGTACTTC. Looking up the rest from reference TRBV7-9 and TRBJ2-5 gives the full variable domain: DTGVSQNPRHKITKRGQNVTFRCDPISEHNRLYWYRQTLGQGPEFLTYFQNEAQLEKSRLLSDRFSAERPKGSFSTLEIQRTEQGDSAMYLCASSPLAGRTGETQYFGPGTRLLVL.

The sample holds a few counts of this clonotype. J is TRBJ2-2 and V is TRBV19, with D tentatively TRBD1 or TRBD2 (7 bases each). This CDR3 spans 14 amino acids. Germline loops: CDR1 LNHDA, CDR2 SQIVND (reference sequence). V was trimmed by 4 bases and J by 5 bases, leaving 11 bases between them. This chain's CDR3 is CASSNQGGTGELFF. The CDR3 bases are TGTGCCAGTAGTAACCAGGGGGGGACCGGGGAGCTGTTTTTT. Together with reference TRBV19 and TRBJ2-2, the CDR3 gives the full variable domain: DGGITQSPKYLFRKEGQNVTLSCEQNLNHDAMYWYRQDPGQGLRLIYYSQIVNDFQKGDIAEGYSVSREKKESFPLTVTSAQKNPTAFYLCASSNQGGTGELFFGEGSRLTVL.

This clonotype has a count of ten or more. The rearrangement links TRBV6-2 or TRBV6-3 to TRBJ2-3; 9 nucleotides agree with TRBD1. Germline V gives CDR1 MNHEY, CDR2 SVGEGT. The junction had 2 bases not matched to a gene; V was cut back by 4 bases and J by 0 bases. This CDR3 is 15 amino acids long. In DNA, the CDR3 is TGTGCCAGCAGTTTGGGACAGGGTAGCACAGATACGCAGTATTTT. Translated: CASSLGQGSTDTQYF.

This clonotype has ten or more counts. The chain combines TRBV24-1 with TRBJ2-1; D is perhaps TRBD2 (5 bases). Deletions cut 4 bases from V and 9 bases from J, with 12 bases between. The CDR3 totals 13 residues. The germline CDR1 and CDR2 sequences are KGHDR and SFDVKD. The CDR3 bases are TGTGCCACCAGTGAACAAGGAGGAGGTGAGCAGTTCTTC. Translated: CATSEQGGGEQFF.

This clonotype was seen repeatedly, ten times or more. This sequence joins TRBV12-3 or TRBV12-4 and TRBJ1-6; D ambiguous. This CDR3 region has 15 residues. Trimming took 2 bases from V and 3 from J, leaving 8 bases between them. CDR3 residues: CASSLQSYYNSPLHF. For the CDR3, the DNA is TGTGCCAGCAGTTTACAGAGCTACTATAATTCACCCCTCCACTTT.

This rearrangement joins TRBV20-1 to TRBJ2-1, with D uncertain. Trimming took 6 bases from V and 7 from J, leaving 10 bases between them. Per germline, CDR1 DFQATT and CDR2 SNEGSKA (reference sequence). The CDR3 covers 11 residues. The CDR3 protein is CSAVIDNEQFF. CDR3 sequence (DNA): TGCAGTGCCGTTATCGATAATGAGCAGTTCTTC.

This clonotype was seen ten or more times. The CDR3 spells CASSQQVNTEAFF. DNA for the CDR3: TGTGCCAGCTCACAACAGGTGAACACTGAAGCTTTCTTT. The J gene is TRBJ1-1, the V gene TRBV18, with D tentatively TRBD1 (5 bases). This CDR3 is built from 13 residues. Trimming removed 4 bases at V and 0 bases at J, with 6 bases between. Germline CDR1 is KGHSH and CDR2 is LQKENI.

This clonotype has at least ten counts. The CDR3: CASSPTTGNYEQYF. The DNA for the CDR3 is TGCGCCAGCAGCCCGACGACAGGGAACTACGAGCAGTACTTC. The chain carries TRBV10-1 and TRBJ2-7, with 7 bases aligning to TRBD1. CDR3 size: 14 residues. Trimming cost V 6 bases and J 3 bases; bases outside gene matches: 8. Germline values: CDR1 WNHNN, CDR2 SYGVQD (reference sequence).